This T cell receptor beta chain was recorded in a study of long-term antiretroviral therapy in people with HIV. V was pared by 4 bases and J by 1 base, with 9 bases between. The germline V gene has CDR1 SGHRS and CDR2 YFSETQ. The CDR3 runs 14 residues. Version v3.0 of the immunoSEQ assay was performed at survey level. Assay: immunoSEQ multiplex PCR; the TCRdb copy retains only in-frame clones and omits some. The sample yields about 30,000 clones, about 85% seen once. The sample was unsorted PBMCs, taken just under 2.9 years before starting antiretroviral therapy. The genes are TRBV5-1 and TRBJ2-1; TRBD2 is a possible D gene (5 bases). This clonotype originated in a woman aged 25 to 39 with HIV. Here the CDR3 reads CASSGERSYNEQFF. As DNA, the CDR3 is TGCGCCAGCAGCGGGGAGAGGTCCTACAATGAGCAGTTCTTC.